Only a few counts were recorded for the clone carrying this T cell receptor beta chain. Its antigen is not identified. This record comes from a study of T cells in Graves' hyperthyroidism and ophthalmopathy. Disease lasting under 3 months, a NOSPECS grade of at least 4, and a Clinical Activity Score of at least 3 were features of the ophthalmopathy patients. Isolation of PBMCs was performed on around 9.7 ml fresh peripheral blood. Overall study results and limits: Ophthalmopathy stood apart from stable hyperthyroidism in a 13 V-J model.

V lost 6 bases and J lost 3; bases outside the gene matches: 7. This CDR3 has 15 residues. CDR1 is LGHDT and CDR2 is YNNKEL in the germline V gene (reference sequence). Amplification of TCR beta CDR3 regions was performed using RNA transcripts as template. Using the HTBI primer set, a first-round RT-PCR was run on the TCR CDR3. TCRdb reprocessed the multiplex PCR reads with MiXCR, giving one entry per CDR3 protein. Of some 650,000 distinct CDR3 sequences listed, about 16% are singletons. This chain uses TRBV3-1 with TRBJ2-2; TRBD1 matches at 7 bases. This receptor was taken from a woman aged 40 to 50 with Graves' ophthalmopathy. The sample consisted of blood. As DNA, the CDR3 is TGTGCCAGCAGTTTGACAGGGTGGTACACCGGGGAGCTGTTTTTT. It yields the protein CASSLTGWYTGELFF.